This T cell receptor beta chain originates from a study of TIL therapy for anti-PD-1-resistant metastatic lung cancer. Looking at the study overall: Patients then received nivolumab; progressors got lymphodepletion, TIL and IL-2. A few tumors were EGFR-mutant and two were ALK-rearranged.

Overall study findings and caveats: Patients were highly selected, enriched for treatment-naive, never-smoker and oncogene-addicted cases.

Sequencing used immunoSEQ v3. Each library reached about 2 million read pairs, or about 5-6 million at deep level. This table comes from immunoSEQ multiplex PCR, and its TCRdb copy is limited to in-frame clones, with some not included. This sample has 52,000 or so clones; roughly four fifths occur once, and the top ten carry approximately 3%. Time point denoted: pre-treatment sample, taken before nivolumab and TIL therapy. The CDR3 length is 15 residues. In germline, CDR1 is SGHTA, CDR2 FQGNSA. V was clipped by 1 base and J by 6 bases, with 12 bases between them. For this clone: Antigen: not known.

Sequenced material: blood, taken at baseline. This rearrangement joins TRBV7-2 to TRBJ2-2; possibly TRBD1 for D (5 bases). This TCR came from a person between 25 and 80 years old with non-small cell lung cancer. The DNA for the CDR3 is TGTGCCAGCAGCTTAGTTGGCAGGGTGGCCGGGGAGCTGTTTTTT. As protein: CASSLVGRVAGELFF.